One and the same sample provided the 16 T cell receptor beta chains below, sequenced in a study of long-term antiretroviral therapy in people with HIV. Survey-level resolution applied to immunoSEQ assay v3.0. Some clones are missing from TCRdb's copy, which holds only in-frame ones; the method was immunoSEQ multiplex PCR. There are about 15,000 clones in the sample; roughly four fifths occur only once, and 15% to 20% lies in the top ten. This sample comprised unsorted PBMCs, obtained just before starting antiretroviral therapy. All receptors derive from a man in his forties with HIV.

The genes are TRBV19 and TRBJ1-2, with TRBD1 as a possible D gene (5 bases). V gave up 5 bases and J gave up 0 bases, with 16 bases separating them. CDR1 is LNHDA and CDR2 is SQIVND in the germline V gene (reference sequence). The CDR3 sequence is 16 residues long. In DNA form, the CDR3 reads TGTGCCAGTAGTCCCGGGGGGGAGAAAGCTAACTATGGCTACACCTTC. Translated, it gives CASSPGGEKANYGYTF.

The V gene is TRBV2, the J gene TRBJ1-4; 7 nucleotides match TRBD1. Germline assignment: CDR1 SNHLY and CDR2 FYNNEI. CDR3 length: 16 residues. V lost 6 bases and J lost 14; bases outside the gene matches: 21. For the CDR3, the DNA is TGTGCCAGCAGCGCTGCCCTGACAGGGAGAGAGGCAATCCTGTTTTTT. Protein product: CASSAALTGREAILFF.

The rearrangement links TRBV6-1 to TRBJ1-5, with no clear D. Germline V gives CDR1 MNHNS, CDR2 SASEGT. The V and J ends lost 3 bases and 2 bases respectively, with 8 bases between them. This CDR3 comprises 14 residues. In DNA form, the CDR3 reads TGTGCCAGCAGTGAGGGAGGAGGCAATCAGCCCCAGCATTTT. It is translated as CASSEGGGNQPQHF.

V and J are TRBV13 and TRBJ2-1, with 11 bases identical to TRBD1. V lost 1 base to trimming and J lost 8 bases; unmatched junction nucleotides: 16. This CDR3 has 19 residues. Per germline, CDR1 PRHDT and CDR2 FYEKMQ (reference sequence). The CDR3, as DNA: TGTGCCAGCAGCTTAGCCCGAGCTGGACAGGGGGCGTGGGAGGATGAGCAGTTCTTC. The encoded protein is CASSLARAGQGAWEDEQFF.

This rearrangement joins TRBV9 to TRBJ2-2; D call uncertain. From germline, CDR1 is SGDLS and CDR2 YYNGEE. V lost 4 bases, J lost 1 base, and 8 bases lay in between. CDR3 length equals 14 residues. The CDR3 coding sequence is TGTGCCAGCAGCACCTCAGGGAACACCGGGGAGCTGTTTTTT. This sequence encodes CASSTSGNTGELFF.

This clone has a single count. The chain uses TRBV5-1 and TRBJ2-2; D unresolved. This CDR3 is built from 15 residues. CDR1 SGHRS and CDR2 YFSETQ come from the germline V gene. V was cut by 1 base and J by 1 base, with 8 bases left in between. In DNA form, the CDR3 reads TGCGCCAGCAGCTTGTTTGGCGGGAACACCGGGGAGCTGTTTTTT. Protein sequence: CASSLFGGNTGELFF.

The chain has TRBV18 and TRBJ1-2, with 9 bases aligning to TRBD1. Germline assignment: CDR1 KGHSH and CDR2 LQKENI. CDR3 length: 14 residues. V lost 2 bases, J lost 7 bases, and 5 bases stayed unmatched. This CDR3 is CASSPGGQGIGYTF. CDR3 DNA: TGTGCCAGCTCACCAGGAGGACAGGGGATTGGCTACACCTTC.

This rearrangement joins TRBV30 to TRBJ2-7, with unresolved D. This CDR3 has 12 amino acids. Germline assignment: CDR1 GTSNPN and CDR2 SVGIG (reference sequence). V lost 0 bases and J 6 bases, leaving 9 bases between the germline ends. CDR3 sequence reads: CAWSVTQGEQYF. The CDR3 DNA reads as TGTGCCTGGAGTGTTACTCAAGGCGAGCAGTACTTC. The full variable domain, with the rest looked up from reference TRBV30 and TRBJ2-7, is SQTIHQWPATLVQPVGSPLSLECTVEGTSNPNLYWYRQAAGRGLQLLFYSVGIGQISSEVPQNLSASRPQDRQFILSSKKLLLSDSGFYLCAWSVTQGEQYFGPGTRLTVT.

This chain links TRBV6-5 with TRBJ1-5; D ambiguous. CDR3 length equals 15 residues. V dropped 0 bases and J dropped 7 bases, with 13 bases sitting between them. Germline V gives CDR1 MNHEY, CDR2 SVGAGI. The CDR3 loop is CASSYSSGPDQPQHF. CDR3 coding DNA: TGTGCCAGCAGTTACTCGAGTGGGCCCGACCAGCCCCAGCATTTT.

The CDR3 DNA reads as TGTGCCAGCAGCTTCGAATACAATGAGCAGTTCTTC. It translates to CASSFEYNEQFF. The gene calls are TRBV13 and TRBJ2-1; D uncertain. Trimming left V 3 bases short and J 4 bases short, with 4 bases between. The CDR3 consists of 12 residues. Germline V gene lookup returns CDR1 PRHDT and CDR2 FYEKMQ (reference sequence). Complete variable domain (other parts from reference TRBV13 and TRBJ2-1): AAGVIQSPRHLIKEKRETATLKCYPIPRHDTVYWYQQGPGQDPQFLISFYEKMQSDKGSIPDRFSAQQFSDYHSELNMSSLELGDSALYFCASSFEYNEQFFGPGTRLTVL.

J is TRBJ1-2 and V is TRBV11-2; no firm D call. Germline CDR1 SGHAT, CDR2 FQNNGV. The CDR3 sequence is 14 residues long. V shed 2 bases and J shed 6 bases, with 13 bases lying between them. CDR3 residues: CASSLLIAPDGYTF. The CDR3 DNA follows: TGTGCCAGCAGCTTACTTATAGCTCCGGATGGCTACACCTTC.

This clone was counted a single time. The V call is TRBV6-6, the J call TRBJ1-4; the D gene is possibly TRBD1 (5 bases). The V and J ends lost 2 bases and 8 bases respectively, with 15 bases between them. This CDR3 is 15 amino acids long. Germline CDR1 is MNHNY and CDR2 is SVGAGI (reference sequence). CDR3 sequence reads: CASSYPSGLKEKLFF. The CDR3 DNA sequence: TGTGCCAGCAGTTACCCCTCGGGACTGAAGGAAAAACTGTTTTTT.

The chain couples TRBV11-2 to TRBJ1-1; maybe TRBD1 (5 bases). The CDR3 has 16 amino acids. Germline V CDR1 and CDR2: SGHAT, FQNNGV. Trimming pared 3 bases from V and 0 bases from J, leaving 14 bases between. The CDR3 sequence is CASSFPEGLMNTEAFF. The DNA of the CDR3 is TGTGCCAGCAGCTTTCCGGAGGGGTTAATGAACACTGAAGCTTTCTTT.

V gene TRBV27 combines with J gene TRBJ2-1, with TRBD2 matching 12 bases. CDR3 length equals 15 residues. CDR1 is MNHEY, CDR2 SMNVEV, per germline (reference sequence). Trimming removed 5 bases from V and 7 bases from J; junction bases left unmatched: 6. The CDR3 sequence is CASSIASGGANEQFF. The CDR3 nucleotides read TGTGCCAGCAGTATCGCTAGCGGGGGGGCGAATGAGCAGTTCTTC.

V usage is TRBV6-5 and J usage is TRBJ1-2; 7 bases match TRBD1. CDR1 MNHEY and CDR2 SVGAGI come from the germline V gene. CDR3 length: 15 amino acids. V shed 6 bases, J shed 2 bases, and the junction held 9 bases outside the gene matches. CDR3 loop: CASRPPTGANYGYTF. DNA for the CDR3: TGTGCCAGCAGACCCCCAACAGGGGCGAACTATGGCTACACCTTC.

The rearrangement joins TRBV7-9 to TRBJ2-2, with D uncertain. The CDR3 is 14 residues long. V was cut by 10 bases and J by 5 bases, with 17 bases left in between. Germline V gene lookup returns CDR1 SEHNR and CDR2 FQNEAQ (reference sequence). This CDR3 is CATSGQYTTGELFF. In DNA, the CDR3 is TGTGCCACCTCCGGGCAGTACACAACCGGGGAGCTGTTTTTT.